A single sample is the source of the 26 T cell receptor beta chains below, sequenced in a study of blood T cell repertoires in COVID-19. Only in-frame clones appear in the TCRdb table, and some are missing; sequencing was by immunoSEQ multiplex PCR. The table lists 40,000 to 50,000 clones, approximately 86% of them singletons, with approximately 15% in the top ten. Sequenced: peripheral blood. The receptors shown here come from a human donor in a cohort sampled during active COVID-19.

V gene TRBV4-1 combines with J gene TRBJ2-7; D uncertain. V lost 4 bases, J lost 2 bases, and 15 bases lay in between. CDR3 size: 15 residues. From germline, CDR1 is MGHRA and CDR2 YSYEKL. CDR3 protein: CASSPGSVFPYEQYF. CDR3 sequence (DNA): TGCGCCAGCAGCCCCGGTTCGGTGTTCCCCTACGAGCAGTACTTC.

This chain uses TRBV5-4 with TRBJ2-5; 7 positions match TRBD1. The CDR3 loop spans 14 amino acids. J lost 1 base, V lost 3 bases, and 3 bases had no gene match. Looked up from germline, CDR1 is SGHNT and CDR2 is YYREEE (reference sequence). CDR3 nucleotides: TGTGCCAGCAGCTGGGGACAGCGCCAAGAGACCCAGTACTTC. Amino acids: CASSWGQRQETQYF.

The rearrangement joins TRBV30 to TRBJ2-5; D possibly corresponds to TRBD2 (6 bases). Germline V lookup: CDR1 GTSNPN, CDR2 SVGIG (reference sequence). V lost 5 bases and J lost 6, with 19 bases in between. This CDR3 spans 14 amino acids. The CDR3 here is CAWQPLGLGKTQYF. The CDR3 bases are TGTGCCTGGCAGCCCCTGGGACTTGGGAAGACCCAGTACTTC.

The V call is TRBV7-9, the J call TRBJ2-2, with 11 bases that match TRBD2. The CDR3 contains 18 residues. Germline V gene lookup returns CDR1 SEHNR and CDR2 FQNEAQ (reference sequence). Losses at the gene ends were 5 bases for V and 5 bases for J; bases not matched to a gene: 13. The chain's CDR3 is CASSPSSGRAGGTGELFF. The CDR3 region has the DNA TGTGCCAGCAGCCCCAGTAGCGGGAGGGCCGGAGGAACCGGGGAGCTGTTTTTT.

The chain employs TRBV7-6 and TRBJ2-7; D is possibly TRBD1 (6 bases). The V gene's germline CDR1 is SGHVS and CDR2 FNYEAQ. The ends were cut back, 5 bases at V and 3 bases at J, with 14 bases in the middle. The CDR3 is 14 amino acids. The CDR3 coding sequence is TGTGCCAGCAGCCAAGGCGCACAGGGCTACGAGCAGTACTTC. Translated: CASSQGAQGYEQYF.

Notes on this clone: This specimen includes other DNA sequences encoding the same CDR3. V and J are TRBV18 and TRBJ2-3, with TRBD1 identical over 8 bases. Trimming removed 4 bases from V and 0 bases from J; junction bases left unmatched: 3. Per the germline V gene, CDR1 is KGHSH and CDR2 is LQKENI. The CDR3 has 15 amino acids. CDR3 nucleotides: TGTGCCAGCTCACAAGGACAGGGTAGCACAGATACGCAGTATTTT. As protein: CASSQGQGSTDTQYF.

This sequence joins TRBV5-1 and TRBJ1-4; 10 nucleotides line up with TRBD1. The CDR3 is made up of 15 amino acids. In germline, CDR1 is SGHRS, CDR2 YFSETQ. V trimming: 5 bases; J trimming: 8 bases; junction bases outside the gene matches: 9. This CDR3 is CASRSTRDRGEKLFF. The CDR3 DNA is TGCGCCAGCAGGTCTACCCGGGACAGGGGCGAAAAACTGTTTTTT.

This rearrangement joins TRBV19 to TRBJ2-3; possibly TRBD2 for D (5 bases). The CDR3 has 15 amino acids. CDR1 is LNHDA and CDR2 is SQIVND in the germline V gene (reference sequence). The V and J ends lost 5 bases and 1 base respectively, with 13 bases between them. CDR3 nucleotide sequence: TGTGCCAGTAGTCCTTGGACTGGGGGCACAGATACGCAGTATTTT. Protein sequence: CASSPWTGGTDTQYF.

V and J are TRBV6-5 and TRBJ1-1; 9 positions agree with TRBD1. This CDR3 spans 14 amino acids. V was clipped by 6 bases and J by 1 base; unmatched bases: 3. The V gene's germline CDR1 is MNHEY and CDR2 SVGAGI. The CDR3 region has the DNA TGTGCCAGCAGCTCGGGACAGGGGAACACTGAAGCTTTCTTT. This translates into CASSSGQGNTEAFF.

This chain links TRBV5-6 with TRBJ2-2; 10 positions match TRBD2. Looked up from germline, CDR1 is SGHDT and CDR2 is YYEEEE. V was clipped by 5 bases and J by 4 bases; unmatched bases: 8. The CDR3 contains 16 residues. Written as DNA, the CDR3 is TGTGCCAGCAGGGCTAGCGGGGGAACAGGCACCGGGGAGCTGTTTTTT. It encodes CASRASGGTGTGELFF.

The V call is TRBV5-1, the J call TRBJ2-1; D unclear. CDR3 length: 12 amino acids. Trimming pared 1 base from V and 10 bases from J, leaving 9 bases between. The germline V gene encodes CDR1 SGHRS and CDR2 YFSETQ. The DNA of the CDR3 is TGCGCCAGCAGCTTGACCGGGTACGAGCAGTTCTTC. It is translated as CASSLTGYEQFF.

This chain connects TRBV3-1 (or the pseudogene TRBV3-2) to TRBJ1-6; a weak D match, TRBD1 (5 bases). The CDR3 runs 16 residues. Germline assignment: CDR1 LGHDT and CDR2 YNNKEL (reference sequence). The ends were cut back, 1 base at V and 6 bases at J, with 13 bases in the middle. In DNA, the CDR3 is TGTGCCAGCAGCCAAGGTTGGGGCACCAGTAATTCACCCCTCCACTTT. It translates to CASSQGWGTSNSPLHF.

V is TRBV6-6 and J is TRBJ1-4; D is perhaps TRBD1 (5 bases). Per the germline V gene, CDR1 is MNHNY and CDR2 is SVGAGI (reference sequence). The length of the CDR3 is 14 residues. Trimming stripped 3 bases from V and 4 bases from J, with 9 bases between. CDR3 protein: CASSYFGGNEKLFF. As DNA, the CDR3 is TGTGCCAGCAGTTATTTCGGGGGTAATGAAAAACTGTTTTTT.

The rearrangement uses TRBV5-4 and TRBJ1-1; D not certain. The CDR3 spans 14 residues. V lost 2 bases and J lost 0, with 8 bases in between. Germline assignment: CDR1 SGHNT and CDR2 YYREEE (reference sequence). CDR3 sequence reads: CASSFSGLNTEAFF. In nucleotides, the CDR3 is TGTGCCAGCAGCTTTAGCGGACTGAACACTGAAGCTTTCTTT.

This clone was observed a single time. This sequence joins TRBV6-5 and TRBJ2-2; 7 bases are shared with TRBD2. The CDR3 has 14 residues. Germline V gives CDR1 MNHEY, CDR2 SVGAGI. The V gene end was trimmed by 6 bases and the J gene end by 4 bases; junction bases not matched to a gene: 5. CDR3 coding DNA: TGTGCCAGCAGGGCGGGGGTCGCCACCGGGGAGCTGTTTTTT. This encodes CASRAGVATGELFF.

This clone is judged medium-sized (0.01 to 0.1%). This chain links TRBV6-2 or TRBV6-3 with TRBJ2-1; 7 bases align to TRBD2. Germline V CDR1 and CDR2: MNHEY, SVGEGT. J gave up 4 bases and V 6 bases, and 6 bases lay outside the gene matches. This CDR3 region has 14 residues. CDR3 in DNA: TGTGCCAGCAGCGGGACTACCAATTACAATGAGCAGTTCTTC. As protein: CASSGTTNYNEQFF.

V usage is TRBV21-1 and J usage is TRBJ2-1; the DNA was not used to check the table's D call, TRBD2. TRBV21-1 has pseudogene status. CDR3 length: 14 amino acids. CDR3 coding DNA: TGTGTCCCGGAAAGCGCCAAAACCTACAATGAGCAGTTCTTC. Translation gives CVPESAKTYNEQFF.

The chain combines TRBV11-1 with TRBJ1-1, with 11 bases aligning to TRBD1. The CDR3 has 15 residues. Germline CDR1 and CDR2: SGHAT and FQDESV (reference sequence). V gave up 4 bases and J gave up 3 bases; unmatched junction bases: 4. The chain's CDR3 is CASSSDRGPYTEAFF. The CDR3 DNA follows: TGTGCCAGCAGCTCGGACAGGGGGCCGTACACTGAAGCTTTCTTT. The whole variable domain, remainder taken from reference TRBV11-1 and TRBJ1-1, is EAEVAQSPRYKITEKSQAVAFWCDPISGHATLYWYRQILGQGPELLVQFQDESVVDDSQLPKDRFSAERLKGVDSTLKIQPAELGDSAMYLCASSSDRGPYTEAFFGQGTRLTVV.

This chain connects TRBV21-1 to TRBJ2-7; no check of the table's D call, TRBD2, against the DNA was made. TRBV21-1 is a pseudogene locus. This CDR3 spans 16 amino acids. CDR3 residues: CASSKAADLEAYEQYF. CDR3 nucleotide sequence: TGTGCCAGCAGCAAAGCCGCTGACCTAGAGGCCTACGAGCAGTACTTC.

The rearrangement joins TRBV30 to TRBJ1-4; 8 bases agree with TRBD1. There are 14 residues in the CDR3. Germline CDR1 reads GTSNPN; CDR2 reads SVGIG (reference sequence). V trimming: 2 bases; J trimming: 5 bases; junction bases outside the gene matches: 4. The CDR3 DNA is TGTGCCTGGAGTTTACAGGGGGGGAATGAAAAACTGTTTTTT. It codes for CAWSLQGGNEKLFF.

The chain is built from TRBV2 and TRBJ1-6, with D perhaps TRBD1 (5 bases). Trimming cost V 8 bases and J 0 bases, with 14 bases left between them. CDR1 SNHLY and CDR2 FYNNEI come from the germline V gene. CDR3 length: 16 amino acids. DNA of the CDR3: TGTGCCAGCTCGTTCGGGGGGAGCTCCTATAATTCACCCCTCCACTTT. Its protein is CASSFGGSSYNSPLHF.

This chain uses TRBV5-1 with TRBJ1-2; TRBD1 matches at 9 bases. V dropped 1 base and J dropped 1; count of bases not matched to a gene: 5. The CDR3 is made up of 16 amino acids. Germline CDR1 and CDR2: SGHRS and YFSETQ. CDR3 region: CASSLTGGVGNYGYTF. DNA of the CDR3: TGCGCCAGCAGCTTGACAGGGGGCGTAGGTAACTATGGCTACACCTTC.

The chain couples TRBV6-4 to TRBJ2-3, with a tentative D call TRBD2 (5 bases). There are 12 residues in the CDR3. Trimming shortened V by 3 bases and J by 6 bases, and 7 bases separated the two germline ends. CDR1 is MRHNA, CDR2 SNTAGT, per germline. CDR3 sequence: CASSEGGDTQYF. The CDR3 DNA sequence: TGTGCCAGCAGTGAGGGCGGGGATACGCAGTATTTT.

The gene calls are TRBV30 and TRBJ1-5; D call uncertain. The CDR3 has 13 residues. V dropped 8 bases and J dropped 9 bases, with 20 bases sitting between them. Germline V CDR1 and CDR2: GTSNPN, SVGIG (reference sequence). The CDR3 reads CAQSGEGNVPQHF. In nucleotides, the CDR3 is TGTGCCCAATCCGGGGAGGGAAATGTGCCCCAGCATTTT.

The CDR3 here is CASSRTGTDYNEQFF. The CDR3 coding sequence is TGTGCCAGCAGTCGTACCGGGACAGACTACAATGAGCAGTTCTTC. The chain combines TRBV3-1 (or the pseudogene TRBV3-2) with TRBJ2-1, with 7 bases lining up with TRBD1. The V segment lost 6 bases and the J segment 3 bases; nucleotides outside the gene matches: 8. From germline, CDR1 is LGHDT and CDR2 YNNKEL (reference sequence). This CDR3 has 15 amino acids.

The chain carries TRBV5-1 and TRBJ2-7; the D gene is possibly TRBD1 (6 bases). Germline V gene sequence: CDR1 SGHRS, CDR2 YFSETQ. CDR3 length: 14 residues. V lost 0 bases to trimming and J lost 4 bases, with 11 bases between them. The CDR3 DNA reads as TGCGCCAGCAGCTTGGCAGGGGTTGGGTACGAGCAGTACTTC. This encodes CASSLAGVGYEQYF.